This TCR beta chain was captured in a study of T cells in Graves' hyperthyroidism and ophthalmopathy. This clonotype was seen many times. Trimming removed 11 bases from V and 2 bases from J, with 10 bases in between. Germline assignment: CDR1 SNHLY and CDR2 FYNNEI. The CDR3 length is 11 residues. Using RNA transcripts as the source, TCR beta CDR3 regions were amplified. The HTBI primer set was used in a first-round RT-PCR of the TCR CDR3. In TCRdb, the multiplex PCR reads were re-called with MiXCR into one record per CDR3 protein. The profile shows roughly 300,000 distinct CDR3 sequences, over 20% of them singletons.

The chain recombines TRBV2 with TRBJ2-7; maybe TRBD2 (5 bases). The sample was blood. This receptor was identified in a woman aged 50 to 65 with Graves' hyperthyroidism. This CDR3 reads CAGQEAYEQYF. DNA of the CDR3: TGTGCCGGCCAGGAGGCCTACGAGCAGTACTTC.